The following is a TCR beta chain sequence with its context. This entry comes from a study of blood T cell repertoires in COVID-19. Study-level background: The origin of the acute and convalescent COVID-19 samples was the United States, Italy and Spain. Nucleic acid was either cDNA or gDNA, and it came from T cells, B-cell-depleted T cells, or PBMCs.

TCRdb keeps only in-frame clones here, not all; method: immunoSEQ multiplex PCR. The sample lists about 400,000 clones, over 85% occurring once. Deletions cut 5 bases from V and 1 base from J, with 14 bases between. CDR3 length equals 15 residues. Germline values: CDR1 WSHSY, CDR2 SAAADI. Individuals aged roughly 18 to 95 years were recruited from 24 US areas. The TCR comes from a woman younger than 45 who had recovered from COVID-19. Sequenced material: PBMCs or T cells enriched from blood (not recorded which). The chain uses TRBV10-2 and TRBJ1-1, with D possibly being TRBD1 (5 bases). For the CDR3, the DNA is TGCGCCAGCAGTCACTTCGGAGGGACGAACACTGAAGCTTTCTTT. Protein sequence: CASSHFGGTNTEAFF.